This T cell receptor (beta chain) was retrieved from a study of human T cells and chemical hapten exposure (dated by TCRdb to the early 2020s). Background for the entire study: For sensitization, 2% DPC in acetone was applied to a 2 cm by 2 cm area of upper inner arm skin. Throughout the study period of around 25 weeks, patients also received therapeutic DPC doses to the scalp every week. Patch testing was performed on the upper back with Finn chambers containing 0.01% DPC, and the patch tests were scored after 6 days according to International Contact Dermatitis Research Group standards. The mostly female patient cohort included alopecia areata with under or over 50% scalp involvement, alopecia totalis and alopecia universalis. Libraries were combined into a pool for sequencing, and differences in TCR yield between samples came mainly from small differences in library volumes within the pool. The study tracked peripheral blood TCR repertoire changes in vivo during primary and secondary sensitization to the hapten diphenylcyclopropenone (DPC) in alopecia patients. Patient blood was sampled pre-sensitization (week 0) and at 2, 6 and about 24 weeks after DPC sensitization. For TCR sequencing, blood came from 25 to 35 alopecia patients at anywhere from one to four time points (pre-sensitization, 2, 6 and 24 weeks). Broader findings and caveats from the paper: After repeated subsampling, the strength of the expansion versus patch-test correlation and the threshold at which it became significant changed. Expanded TCRs formed significantly more large CDR3 similarity clusters than pre-sensitization or healthy control sets, consistent with antigen-driven responses. Alopecia, a presumed autoimmune disease, was present in all patients, so the immune response of the patients might differ from that of healthy individuals. The number of PT1 expanded TCRs positively correlated with patch test score, significant at thresholds 8, 16 and 32 but not 4. DPC sensitization did not change how many TCRs were above 1 in 1000 frequency, and no evidence was found of alterations in global repertoire structure.

The library was generated by RACE. Sequencing was performed on a NextSeq 500. Library preparation attached unique molecular identifiers to individual cDNA molecules for quantitative, reproducible TCR counting. Each blood RNA sample was used to sequence both TCR alpha and TCR beta chains. The original methods were these. The median number of TCRs per sample was approximately 98,000, ranging from about 20,000 to 750,000. The Decombinator software suite was used to annotate the V, J and CDR3 of the TCR reads. For PS versus PT1 abundance plots, all samples were subsampled to the same number of TCRs (28,000). TCRs were defined as expanded if absent before sensitization and observed at least eight times at the 2-week time point. TCRdb handled the public reads itself, with Q25 trimming in fastp and clone calling in MiXCR, and kept productive beta chains. Each entry merges the rows of one CDR3 protein and shows their most common DNA and genes. The V and J calls and clone size are TCRdb's, not the authors'. In all, the sample holds roughly 69,000 distinct CDR3 sequences, and about 9.3% of those were seen once. Roughly 7% of the sample is in the top ten clones.

Taken with the paper, the label for time point translates to: patch test 2, 6 weeks after DPC sensitization. This specimen's treatment or condition label, interpreted: therapeutic diphenylcyclopropenone sensitization with weekly scalp DPC. At each patch-test visit, blood was drawn before the patch test was applied. Patients were eligible if aged 18 to 70, diagnosed with alopecia and judged suitable for DPC therapy, and pregnant patients were excluded. Unfractionated whole blood was collected in Tempus Blood RNA tubes, and total RNA was extracted from that blood. Remarks on this clonotype: Its antigen is unknown. Base quality data are lacking; no much larger clone is found one base away.

V loses 5 bases, J loses 3 bases, and the germline ends lie 10 bases apart. The germline V gene encodes CDR1 LGHDT and CDR2 YNNKEL (reference sequence). The CDR3 has 14 amino acids, counting the end cysteine and phenylalanine. Only CDR3 DNA is held: 42 bases, read in frame from base 1. This material consisted of whole blood, taken in connection with sensitization to the hapten diphenylcyclopropenone (DPC). The chain employs TRBV3-1 and TRBJ1-4; the D gene lacks a confident call. The clonotype comes from a woman between 45 and 65 years old with alopecia areata. Some clones in this sample may be carry-over from other donors' samples. The nucleotides read TGTGCCAGCAGCTACCTGTCAGCTAATGAAAAACTGTTTTTT. This sequence encodes CASSYLSANEKLFF.